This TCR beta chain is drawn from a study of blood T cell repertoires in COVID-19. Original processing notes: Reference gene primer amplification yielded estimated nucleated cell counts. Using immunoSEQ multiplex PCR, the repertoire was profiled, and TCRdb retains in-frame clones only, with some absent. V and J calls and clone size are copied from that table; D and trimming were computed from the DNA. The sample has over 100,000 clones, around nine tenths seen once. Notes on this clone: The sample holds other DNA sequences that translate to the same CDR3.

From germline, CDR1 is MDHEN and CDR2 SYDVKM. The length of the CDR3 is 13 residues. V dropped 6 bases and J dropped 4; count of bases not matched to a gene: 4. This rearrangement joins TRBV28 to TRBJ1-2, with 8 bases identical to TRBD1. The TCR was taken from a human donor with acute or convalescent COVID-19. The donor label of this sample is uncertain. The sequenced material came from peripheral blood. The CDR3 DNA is TGTGCCAGCAGCCGCGACAGGGGCTATGGCTACACCTTC. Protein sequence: CASSRDRGYGYTF.